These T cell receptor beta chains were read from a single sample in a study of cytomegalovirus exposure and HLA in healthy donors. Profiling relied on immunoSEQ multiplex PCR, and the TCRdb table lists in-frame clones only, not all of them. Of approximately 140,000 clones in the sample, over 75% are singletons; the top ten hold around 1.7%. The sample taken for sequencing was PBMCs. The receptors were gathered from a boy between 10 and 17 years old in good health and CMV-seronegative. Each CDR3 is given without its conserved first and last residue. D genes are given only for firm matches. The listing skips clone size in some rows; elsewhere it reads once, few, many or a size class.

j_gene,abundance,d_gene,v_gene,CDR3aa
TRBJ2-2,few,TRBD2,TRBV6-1,ASSLTSSYTGELF
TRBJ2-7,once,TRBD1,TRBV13,ASSLGTGTYEQY
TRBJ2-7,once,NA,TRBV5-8,ASSPDGGEPYEQY
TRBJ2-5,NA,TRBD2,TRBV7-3,ASSSKREGETQY
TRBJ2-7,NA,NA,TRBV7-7,ASSLGQGLVYEQY
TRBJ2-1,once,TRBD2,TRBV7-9,ASSFRTSGSLNEQF
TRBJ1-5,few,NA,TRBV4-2,ASSPYGDSNQPQH
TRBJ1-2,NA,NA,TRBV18,ASSPSGYGYT
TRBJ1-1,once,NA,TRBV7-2,ASSSEMNTEAF
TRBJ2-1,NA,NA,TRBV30,ACPRGTGRGEQF
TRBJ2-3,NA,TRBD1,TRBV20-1,SATQGDTQY
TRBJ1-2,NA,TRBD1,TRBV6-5,ASSYGTGVYGYT
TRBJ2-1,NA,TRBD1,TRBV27,ASSSGTAPVNEQF
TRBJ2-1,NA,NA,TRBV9,ASSVDRIPNEQF
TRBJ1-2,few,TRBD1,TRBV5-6,ASGQTGGSNYGYT
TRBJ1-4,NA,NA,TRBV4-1,ASSQAGAGIANEKLF
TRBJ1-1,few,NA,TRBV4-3,ASSQDSGGWTEAF
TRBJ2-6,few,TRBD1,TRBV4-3,ASSQYRTGGNSGANVLT
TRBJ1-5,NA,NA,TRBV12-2,ASRSRTVKNQPQH
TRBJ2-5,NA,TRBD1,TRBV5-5,ASSPQGARRETQY
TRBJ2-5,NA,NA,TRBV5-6,ASSLSHTAHRVETQY
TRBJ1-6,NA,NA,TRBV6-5,ASSSNGEASPLH
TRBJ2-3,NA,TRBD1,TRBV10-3,AISDTGGSGGGSSTDTQY
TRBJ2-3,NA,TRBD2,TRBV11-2,ASCPGLAGYGTQY
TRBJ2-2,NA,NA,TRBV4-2,ASSQDLVGDYYTGELF
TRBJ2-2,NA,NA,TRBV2,ASSSTGIGELF
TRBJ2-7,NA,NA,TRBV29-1,SARGVLSYEQY
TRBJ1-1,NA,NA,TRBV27,ASSLTGGGENTEAF
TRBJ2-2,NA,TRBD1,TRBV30,AWRVPGQDTGELF